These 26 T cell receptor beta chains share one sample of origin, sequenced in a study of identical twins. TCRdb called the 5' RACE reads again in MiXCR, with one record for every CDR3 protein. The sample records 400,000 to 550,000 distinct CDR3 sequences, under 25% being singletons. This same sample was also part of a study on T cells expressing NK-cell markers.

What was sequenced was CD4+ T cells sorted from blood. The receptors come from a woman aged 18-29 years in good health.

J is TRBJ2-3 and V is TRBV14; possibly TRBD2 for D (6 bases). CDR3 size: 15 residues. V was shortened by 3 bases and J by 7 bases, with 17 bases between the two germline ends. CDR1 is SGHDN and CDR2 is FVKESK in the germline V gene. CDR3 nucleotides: TGTGCCAGCAGCCAGGCGACTAACGCGGGGCATACGCAGTATTTT. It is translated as CASSQATNAGHTQYF.

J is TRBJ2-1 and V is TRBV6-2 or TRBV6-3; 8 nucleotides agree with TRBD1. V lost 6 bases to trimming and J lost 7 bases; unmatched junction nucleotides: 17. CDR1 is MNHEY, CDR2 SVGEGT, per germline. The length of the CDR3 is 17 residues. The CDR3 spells CASSRWTGTHSPNEQFF. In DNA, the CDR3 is TGTGCCAGCAGCCGATGGACAGGGACCCACTCCCCTAATGAGCAGTTCTTC.

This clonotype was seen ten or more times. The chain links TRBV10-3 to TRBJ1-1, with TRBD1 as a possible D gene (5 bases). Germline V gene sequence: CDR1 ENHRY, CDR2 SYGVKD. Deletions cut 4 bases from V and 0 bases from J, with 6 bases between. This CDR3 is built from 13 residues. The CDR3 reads CAISGQMNTEAFF. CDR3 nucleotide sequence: TGTGCCATCAGTGGACAGATGAACACTGAAGCTTTCTTT.

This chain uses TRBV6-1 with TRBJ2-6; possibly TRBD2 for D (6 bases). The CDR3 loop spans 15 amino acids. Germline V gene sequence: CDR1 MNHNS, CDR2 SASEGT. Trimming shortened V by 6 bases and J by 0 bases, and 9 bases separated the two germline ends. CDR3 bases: TGTGCCAGCAGGCCCGGGAGCTCTGGGGCCAACGTCCTGACTTTC. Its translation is CASRPGSSGANVLTF.

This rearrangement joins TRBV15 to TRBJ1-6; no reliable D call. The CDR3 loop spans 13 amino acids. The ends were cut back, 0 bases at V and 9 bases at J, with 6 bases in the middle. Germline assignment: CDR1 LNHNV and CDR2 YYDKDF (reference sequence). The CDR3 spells CATSRDKGSPLHF. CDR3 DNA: TGTGCCACCAGCAGAGATAAGGGTTCACCCCTCCACTTT.

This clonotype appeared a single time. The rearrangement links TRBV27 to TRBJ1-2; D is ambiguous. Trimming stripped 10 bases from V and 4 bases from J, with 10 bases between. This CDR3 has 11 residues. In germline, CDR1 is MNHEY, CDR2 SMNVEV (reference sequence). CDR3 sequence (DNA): TGTGCCACCCCGGTGGGCTATGGCTACACCTTC. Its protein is CATPVGYGYTF.

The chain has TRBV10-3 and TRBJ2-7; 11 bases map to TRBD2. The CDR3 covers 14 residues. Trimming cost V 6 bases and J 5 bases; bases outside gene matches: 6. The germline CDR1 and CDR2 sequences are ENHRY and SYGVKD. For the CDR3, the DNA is TGTGCCATCAGAGACGGACTAGCGGGCCACGAGCAGTACTTC. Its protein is CAIRDGLAGHEQYF.

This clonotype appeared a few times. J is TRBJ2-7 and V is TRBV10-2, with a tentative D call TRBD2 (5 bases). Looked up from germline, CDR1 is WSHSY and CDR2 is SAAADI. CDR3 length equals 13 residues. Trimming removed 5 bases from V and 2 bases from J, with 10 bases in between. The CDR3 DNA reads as TGCGCCAGCAGTTCCCGGGGAGCCTACGAGCAGTACTTC. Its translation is CASSSRGAYEQYF.

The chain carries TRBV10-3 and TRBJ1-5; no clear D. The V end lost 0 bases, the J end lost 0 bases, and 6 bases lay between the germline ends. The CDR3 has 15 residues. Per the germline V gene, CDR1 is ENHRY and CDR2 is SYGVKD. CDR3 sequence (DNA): TGTGCCATCAGTGAGTCATGGCGTAGCAATCAGCCCCAGCATTTT. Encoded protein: CAISESWRSNQPQHF.

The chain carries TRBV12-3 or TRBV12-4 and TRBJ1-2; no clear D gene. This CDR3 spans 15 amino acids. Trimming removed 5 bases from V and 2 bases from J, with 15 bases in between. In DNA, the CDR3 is TGTGCCAGCAGTCCTAGAGTATGGGCCAACTATGGCTACACCTTC. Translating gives CASSPRVWANYGYTF.

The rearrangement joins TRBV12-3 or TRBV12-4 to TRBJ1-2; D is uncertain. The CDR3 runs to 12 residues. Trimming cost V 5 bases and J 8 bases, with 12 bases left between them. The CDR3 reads CASSPQEQGYTF. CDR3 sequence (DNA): TGTGCCAGCAGTCCTCAGGAGCAAGGCTACACCTTC.

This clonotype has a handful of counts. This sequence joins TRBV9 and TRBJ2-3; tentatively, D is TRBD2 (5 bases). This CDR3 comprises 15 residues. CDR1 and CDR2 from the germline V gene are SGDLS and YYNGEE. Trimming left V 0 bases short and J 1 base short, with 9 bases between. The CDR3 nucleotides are TGTGCCAGCAGCGTAGAACCTAGCCGCACAGATACGCAGTATTTT. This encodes CASSVEPSRTDTQYF.

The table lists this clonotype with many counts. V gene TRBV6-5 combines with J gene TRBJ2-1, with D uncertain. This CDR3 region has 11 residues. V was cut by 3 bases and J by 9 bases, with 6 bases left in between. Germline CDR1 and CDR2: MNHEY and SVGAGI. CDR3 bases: TGTGCCAGCAGTTATATTGGTGAGCAGTTCTTC. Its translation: CASSYIGEQFF.

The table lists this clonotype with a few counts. The CDR3 coding sequence is TGCAGTGCTAAAACGGAGAATCAGCCCCAGCATTTT. Translation gives CSAKTENQPQHF. The rearrangement links TRBV20-1 to TRBJ1-5; no clear D. The germline V gene has CDR1 DFQATT and CDR2 SNEGSKA (reference sequence). Trimming stripped 4 bases from V and 4 bases from J, with 8 bases between. This CDR3 spans 12 amino acids.

The CDR3, as DNA: TGTGCCAGCAGAGGAGAGTTTAGCGGGAGCTACGAGCAGTACTTC. Protein sequence: CASRGEFSGSYEQYF. The J gene is TRBJ2-7, the V gene TRBV27; 9 nucleotides match TRBD2. Trimming removed 6 bases from V and 3 bases from J; junction bases left unmatched: 9. Germline lookup yields CDR1 MNHEY and CDR2 SMNVEV (reference sequence). This CDR3 is 15 amino acids long.

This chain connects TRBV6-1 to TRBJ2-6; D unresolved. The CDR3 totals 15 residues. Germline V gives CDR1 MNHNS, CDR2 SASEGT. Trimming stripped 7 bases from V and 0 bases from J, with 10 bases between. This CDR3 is CASKRYSSGANVLTF. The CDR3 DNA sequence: TGTGCCAGCAAAAGATACAGCTCTGGGGCCAACGTCCTGACTTTC.

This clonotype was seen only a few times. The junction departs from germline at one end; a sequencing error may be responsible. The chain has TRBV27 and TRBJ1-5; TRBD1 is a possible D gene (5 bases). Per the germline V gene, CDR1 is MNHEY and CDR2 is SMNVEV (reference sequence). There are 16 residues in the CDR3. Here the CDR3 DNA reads TGTGCCAGCAGTCGGGGGAGCAGGACAATTAATCACCCCCAGCATTTT. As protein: CASSRGSRTINHPQHF.

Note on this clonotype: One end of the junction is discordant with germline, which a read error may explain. CDR3 sequence: CANSKQNTEAFF. The CDR3 DNA sequence: TGTGCCAACAGTAAGCAGAACACTGAAGCTTTCTTT. This rearrangement joins TRBV2 to TRBJ1-1, with D unclear. Per the germline V gene, CDR1 is SNHLY and CDR2 is FYNNEI. The CDR3 has 12 residues.

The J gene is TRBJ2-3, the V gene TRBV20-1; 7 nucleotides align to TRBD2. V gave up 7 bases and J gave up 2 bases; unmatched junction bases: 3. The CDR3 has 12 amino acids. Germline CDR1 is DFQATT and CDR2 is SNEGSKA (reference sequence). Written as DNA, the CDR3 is TGCAGTGAGCGGGACCCCACAGATACGCAGTATTTT. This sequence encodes CSERDPTDTQYF.

The CDR3 nucleotides are TGTGCCAGCAGCCAGGGACCTTGGGGGACCGGGGAGCTGTTTTTT. Translation: CASSQGPWGTGELFF. The rearrangement uses TRBV7-9 and TRBJ2-2, with D perhaps TRBD1 or TRBD2 (5 bases each). The V gene lost 5 bases and the J gene lost 5 bases, with 15 bases spanning the gap. Germline CDR1 is SEHNR and CDR2 is FQNEAQ (reference sequence). CDR3 length equals 15 residues.

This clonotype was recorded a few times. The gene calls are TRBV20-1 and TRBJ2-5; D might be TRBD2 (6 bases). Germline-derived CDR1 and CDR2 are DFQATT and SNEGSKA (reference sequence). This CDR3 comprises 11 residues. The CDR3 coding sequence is TGCAGCCGGGACTCCTCTTTGACCCAGTACTTC. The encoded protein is CSRDSSLTQYF.

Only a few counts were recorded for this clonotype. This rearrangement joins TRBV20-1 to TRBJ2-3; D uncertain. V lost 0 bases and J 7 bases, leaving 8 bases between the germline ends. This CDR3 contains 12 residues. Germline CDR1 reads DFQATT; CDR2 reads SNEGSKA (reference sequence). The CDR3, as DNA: TGCAGTGCTAGAGATGCGGCGAATACGCAGTATTTT. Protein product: CSARDAANTQYF.

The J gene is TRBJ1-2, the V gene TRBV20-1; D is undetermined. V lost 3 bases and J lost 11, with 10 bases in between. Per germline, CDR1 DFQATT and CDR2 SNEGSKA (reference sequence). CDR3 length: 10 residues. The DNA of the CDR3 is TGCAGTGCTAGTACGGCAACTTACACCTTC. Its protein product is CSASTATYTF.

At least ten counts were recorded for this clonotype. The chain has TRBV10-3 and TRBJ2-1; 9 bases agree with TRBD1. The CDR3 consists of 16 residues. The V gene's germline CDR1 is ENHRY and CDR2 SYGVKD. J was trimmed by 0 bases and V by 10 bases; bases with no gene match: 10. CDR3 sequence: CASDRGVLSSYNEQFF. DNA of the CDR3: TGTGCCAGCGACAGGGGGGTACTAAGCTCCTACAATGAGCAGTTCTTC.

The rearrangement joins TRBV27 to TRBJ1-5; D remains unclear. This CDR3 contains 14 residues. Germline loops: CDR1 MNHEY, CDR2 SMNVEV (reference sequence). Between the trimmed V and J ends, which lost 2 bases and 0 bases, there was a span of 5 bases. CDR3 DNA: TGTGCCAGCAGTTTACGACTTAGCAATCAGCCCCAGCATTTT. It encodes CASSLRLSNQPQHF.

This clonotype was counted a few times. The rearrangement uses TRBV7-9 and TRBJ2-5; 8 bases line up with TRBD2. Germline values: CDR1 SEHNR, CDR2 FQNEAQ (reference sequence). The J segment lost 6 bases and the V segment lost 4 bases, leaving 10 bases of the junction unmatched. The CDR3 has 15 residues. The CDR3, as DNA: TGTGCCAGCAGCTCCTTAAGCGGGAGCCGTCAGACCCAGTACTTC. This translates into CASSSLSGSRQTQYF.